Following are 28 T cell receptor beta chains from one sample sequenced in a study of neurological immune-mediated disorders. A single record per CDR3 protein comes from TCRdb applying MiXCR to the 5' RACE reads. The sample records about 45,000 distinct CDR3 sequences, approximately 21% being singletons. The time point was: technical triplicate 3. Sample: PBMCs. These receptors were collected from a man aged 55 to 70 with HTLV-1-associated myelopathy (HAM/TSP).

Turning to this clonotype: A junction end diverges from the germline sequence, so it may reflect a read error. V gene TRBV2 combines with J gene TRBJ1-5; TRBD1 might be the D (6 bases). The CDR3 contains 16 residues. Per germline, CDR1 SNHLY and CDR2 FYNNEI. Here the CDR3 reads CASSDRGGQVGQPQLF. CDR3 nucleotides: TGTGCCAGCAGTGATCGTGGGGGGCAGGTCGGTCAGCCCCAGCTTTTT.

This clonotype occurred many times. The V call is TRBV5-1, the J call TRBJ1-1; the match to TRBD1 covers 7 bases. The junction had 5 bases not matched to a gene; V was cut back by 0 bases and J by 0 bases. In germline, CDR1 is SGHRS, CDR2 YFSETQ. This CDR3 region has 16 residues. The CDR3 nucleotides are TGCGCCAGCAGCTTGGTTTCAGGACAGGTGAACACTGAAGCTTTCTTT. Translating it yields CASSLVSGQVNTEAFF.

Notes on this clonotype: The junction departs from germline at one end; a sequencing error may be responsible. The genes are TRBV28 and TRBJ2-3, with 10 bases identical to TRBD2. Germline V CDR1 and CDR2: MDHEN, SYDVKM. The CDR3 runs to 15 residues. This CDR3 is CAGRLAGGGTDTQYF. The CDR3 nucleotides are TGTGCCGGCAGATTAGCGGGAGGAGGCACAGATACGCAGTATTTT.

The rearrangement joins TRBV29-1 to TRBJ2-1; 9 bases agree with TRBD1. The CDR3 length is 13 residues. Germline lookup yields CDR1 SQVTM and CDR2 ANQGSEA. The CDR3 reads CGSDRGPYNEQFF. DNA of the CDR3: TGCGGGTCGGACAGGGGTCCCTACAATGAGCAGTTCTTC.

This clonotype was counted many times. The rearrangement joins TRBV6-2 or TRBV6-3 to TRBJ2-7; D may be TRBD2 (6 bases). Trimming cost V 5 bases and J 2 bases, with 16 bases left between them. Per germline, CDR1 MNHEY and CDR2 SVGEGT. This CDR3 is 15 amino acids long. CDR3 in amino acids: CASSPFTGLPYEQYF. CDR3 nucleotide sequence: TGTGCCAGCAGTCCTTTTACGGGACTCCCCTACGAGCAGTACTTC.

At least ten counts were recorded for this clonotype. V usage is TRBV5-1 and J usage is TRBJ2-3; maybe TRBD2 (6 bases). With 0 bases removed from V and 1 base from J, the gap between germline ends came to 12 bases. Germline V gives CDR1 SGHRS, CDR2 YFSETQ. This CDR3 has 16 amino acids. CDR3 amino acids: CASSLGRGGGTDTQYF. The CDR3 DNA sequence: TGCGCCAGCAGCTTGGGGCGGGGTGGAGGCACAGATACGCAGTATTTT.

This clonotype came up many times. This rearrangement joins TRBV20-1 to TRBJ1-3; D is unclear. Trimming took 5 bases from V and 3 from J, leaving 14 bases between them. This CDR3 contains 14 residues. The germline CDR1 and CDR2 sequences are DFQATT and SNEGSKA (reference sequence). As DNA, the CDR3 is TGCAGTGCTCGCTCCGGGATACTTGGAAACACCATATATTTT. Translating gives CSARSGILGNTIYF.

This clonotype was seen only a few times. V is TRBV25-1 and J is TRBJ2-3, with 8 bases lining up with TRBD1. From germline, CDR1 is MGHDK and CDR2 SYGVNS. V lost 1 base and J lost 4; bases outside the gene matches: 13. The CDR3 runs 18 residues. The CDR3 DNA reads as TGTGCCAGCAGTGAATTCTTTTATGACAGGGGAGACCCAGATACGCAGTATTTT. This sequence encodes CASSEFFYDRGDPDTQYF.

This clonotype was detected many times. The chain carries TRBV29-1 and TRBJ2-7, with 11 bases identical to TRBD1. V dropped 7 bases and J dropped 4; count of bases not matched to a gene: 9. The length of the CDR3 is 14 residues. CDR1 SQVTM and CDR2 ANQGSEA come from the germline V gene. The CDR3 sequence is CSAAGTGGSYEQYF. DNA of the CDR3: TGCAGCGCTGCGGGGACAGGGGGTTCGTACGAGCAGTACTTC.

This clonotype was observed at least ten times. The J gene is TRBJ2-5, the V gene TRBV28; 7 bases line up with TRBD2. Germline lookup yields CDR1 MDHEN and CDR2 SYDVKM. V gave up 3 bases and J gave up 5 bases; unmatched junction bases: 3. The CDR3 consists of 13 residues. The CDR3 nucleotides are TGTGCCAGCAGTTTCCCGGGAGGCGAGACCCAGTACTTC. It codes for CASSFPGGETQYF.

This clonotype was seen repeatedly, ten times or more. V usage is TRBV27 and J usage is TRBJ2-3, with TRBD2 identical over 9 bases. The junction had 8 bases not matched to a gene; V was cut back by 10 bases and J by 6 bases. The length of the CDR3 is 13 residues. Germline values: CDR1 MNHEY, CDR2 SMNVEV (reference sequence). The CDR3 nucleotides read TGTGCCACTGCGGGACTAGCAACCGATACGCAGTATTTT. It yields the protein CATAGLATDTQYF.

As to this clonotype: At one end, the junction sequence differs from germline, possibly due to a read error. The gene calls are TRBV20-1 and TRBJ2-7; tentative D call: TRBD2 (5 bases). The germline V gene has CDR1 DFQATT and CDR2 SNEGSKA (reference sequence). CDR3 size: 16 residues. CDR3 region: CGATRRRLTNYNEQYF. CDR3 sequence (DNA): TGCGGTGCTACTAGGCGGCGATTAACCAATTACAATGAGCAGTACTTC.

The count of this clonotype is one. This chain uses TRBV7-2 with TRBJ2-1; D is ambiguous. CDR3 length: 15 residues. Trimming cost V 1 base and J 4 bases, with 11 bases left between them. From germline, CDR1 is SGHTA and CDR2 FQGNSA. The CDR3 loop is CASSLGVGPYNEQFF. CDR3 bases: TGTGCCAGCAGCTTAGGGGTGGGTCCTTACAATGAGCAGTTCTTC. The complete variable domain, with remaining parts taken from reference TRBV7-2 and TRBJ2-1, reads GAGVSQSPSNKVTEKGKDVELRCDPISGHTALYWYRQSLGQGLEFLIYFQGNSAPDKSGLPSDRFSAERTGGSVSTLTIQRTQQEDSAVYLCASSLGVGPYNEQFFGPGTRLTVL.

The table lists this clonotype with many counts. This chain joins TRBV10-3 and TRBJ2-6; maybe TRBD1 (6 bases). The CDR3 has 15 residues. Trimming took off 8 bases at V and 2 bases at J, with 13 bases between the two ends. CDR1 and CDR2 (germline): ENHRY, SYGVKD. CDR3 in amino acids: CAIGGTPPGANVLTF. CDR3 DNA sequence: TGTGCCATCGGGGGCACCCCCCCTGGGGCCAACGTCCTGACTTTC.

This clonotype was seen ten or more times. This sequence joins TRBV12-3 or TRBV12-4 and TRBJ2-3; D ambiguous. Trimming took 2 bases from V and 5 from J, leaving 8 bases between them. CDR3 length: 13 residues. The CDR3 loop reads CASSLLGIDTQYF. CDR3 sequence (DNA): TGTGCCAGCAGTTTATTAGGGATAGATACGCAGTATTTT.

This clonotype appeared many times. The rearrangement uses TRBV29-1 and TRBJ2-5; D is ambiguous. The CDR3 spans 13 residues. Germline V gene lookup returns CDR1 SQVTM and CDR2 ANQGSEA. V lost 4 bases and J 1 base, leaving 10 bases between the germline ends. The CDR3 region is CSVVQNFQETQYF. The DNA for the CDR3 is TGCAGCGTTGTACAGAACTTCCAAGAGACCCAGTACTTC.

This clonotype rates as medium-sized. The genes are TRBV20-1 and TRBJ2-5, with a weak D call TRBD2 (5 bases). This CDR3 is 13 amino acids long. The germline V gene has CDR1 DFQATT and CDR2 SNEGSKA (reference sequence). V lost 3 bases to trimming and J lost 5 bases, with 13 bases between them. CDR3 sequence reads: CSASPGNQETQYF. The CDR3 DNA follows: TGCAGTGCTAGTCCGGGGAATCAGGAGACCCAGTACTTC.

This clonotype occurred many times. V is TRBV4-1 and J is TRBJ2-5; unclear D gene. The germline V gene has CDR1 MGHRA and CDR2 YSYEKL. V was pared by 1 base and J by 2 bases, with 17 bases between. CDR3 length: 17 residues. CDR3 residues: CASSQGGIRHQQETQYF. CDR3 DNA: TGCGCCAGCAGCCAAGGGGGAATACGACACCAGCAAGAGACCCAGTACTTC.

This clonotype was seen repeatedly, ten times or more. The rearrangement joins TRBV18 to TRBJ2-7; D is undetermined. CDR1 KGHSH and CDR2 LQKENI come from the germline V gene. Trimming took 0 bases from V and 5 from J, leaving 14 bases between them. The CDR3 extends over 15 amino acids. CDR3 amino acids: CASSPPGSPRDEQYF. The DNA for the CDR3 is TGTGCCAGCTCACCACCGGGGTCGCCCCGCGACGAGCAGTACTTC.

This clonotype was counted only a few times. The V gene is TRBV5-1, the J gene TRBJ2-3, with 12 bases lining up with TRBD2. V dropped 5 bases and J dropped 0; count of bases not matched to a gene: 4. The CDR3 spans 16 residues. Germline CDR1 reads SGHRS; CDR2 reads YFSETQ. For the CDR3, the DNA is TGCGCCAGCAGAGCGGGGACTAGCGGGAGCACAGATACGCAGTATTTT. This gives the protein CASRAGTSGSTDTQYF.

There are many counts of this clonotype. The chain links TRBV5-1 to TRBJ1-6, with TRBD1 matching over 10 bases. The CDR3 sequence is 16 residues long. CDR1 and CDR2 (germline): SGHRS, YFSETQ. The J segment lost 6 bases and the V segment lost 4 bases, leaving 7 bases of the junction unmatched. The CDR3 sequence: CASSLGQGEINSPLHF. DNA of the CDR3: TGCGCCAGCAGCCTAGGACAGGGGGAGATTAATTCACCCCTCCACTTT.

This clonotype was detected many times. The chain has TRBV5-1 and TRBJ1-1; a possible D gene is TRBD1 (6 bases). Germline CDR1 and CDR2: SGHRS and YFSETQ. V was shortened by 4 bases and J by 1 base, with 14 bases between the two germline ends. This CDR3 spans 15 amino acids. Here the CDR3 DNA reads TGCGCCAGCAGCGCCAAACAGGGAGGGAACACTGAAGCTTTCTTT. It codes for CASSAKQGGNTEAFF.

There are many counts of this clonotype. The CDR3 protein is CSARVSGRAYEQYF. The CDR3 nucleotides read TGCAGTGCTAGAGTTAGCGGGAGGGCCTACGAGCAGTACTTC. The J gene is TRBJ2-7, the V gene TRBV20-1, with 11 bases identical to TRBD2. Germline V CDR1 and CDR2: DFQATT, SNEGSKA (reference sequence). The J segment lost 2 bases and the V segment lost 1 base, leaving 1 base of the junction unmatched. CDR3 length: 14 amino acids.

This clonotype was picked up many times. The V and J genes are TRBV20-1 and TRBJ2-5; 7 nucleotides match TRBD2. V shed 8 bases, J shed 4 bases, and the junction held 10 bases outside the gene matches. Germline assignment: CDR1 DFQATT and CDR2 SNEGSKA (reference sequence). This CDR3 is built from 13 residues. As DNA, the CDR3 is TGCAGTTTCAAGAATAGACTAGCAGAGACCCAGTACTTC. This sequence encodes CSFKNRLAETQYF.

This clonotype occurred many times. V usage is TRBV3-1 and J usage is TRBJ2-7; 8 bases line up with TRBD1. V dropped 5 bases and J dropped 6; count of bases not matched to a gene: 12. The CDR3 loop spans 15 amino acids. CDR1 and CDR2 (germline): LGHDT, YNNKEL (reference sequence). CDR3 loop: CASSAENRGFTEQYF. Here the CDR3 DNA reads TGTGCCAGCAGCGCTGAGAACAGGGGGTTTACCGAGCAGTACTTC.

This clonotype was picked up many times. This rearrangement joins TRBV5-5 to TRBJ1-4; no reliable D call. Trimming cost V 5 bases and J 10 bases, with 12 bases left between them. CDR1 SGHKS and CDR2 YYEKEE come from the germline V gene (reference sequence). The CDR3 loop spans 12 amino acids. CDR3 sequence reads: CASSLESGKLFF. The CDR3 region has the DNA TGTGCCAGCAGTCTAGAGTCGGGAAAACTGTTTTTT.

This clonotype was seen many times. The chain employs TRBV29-1 and TRBJ1-2; unclear D gene. Germline V gene data show CDR1 as SQVTM and CDR2 as ANQGSEA. With 3 bases removed from V and 4 bases from J, the gap between germline ends came to 9 bases. The CDR3 extends over 12 amino acids. The CDR3 bases are TGCAGCGTTGACGGGGAGCGCTATGGCTACACCTTC. Its protein product is CSVDGERYGYTF.

This clonotype was detected ten times or more. V usage is TRBV11-1 and J usage is TRBJ1-1; 8 positions agree with TRBD1. Germline trimming cut 4 bases from V and 6 bases from J; bases unmatched to any gene: 10. CDR3 length: 15 residues. From germline, CDR1 is SGHAT and CDR2 FQDESV (reference sequence). The CDR3 protein is CASSSQTGVNSEAFF. The CDR3 region has the DNA TGTGCCAGCAGCTCCCAGACAGGGGTAAATTCTGAAGCTTTCTTT.